The clone carrying this TCR beta chain was observed a few times. What it binds is unknown. These data originate in a study of CD8+CD57+ T cells in acquired aplastic anemia. Whole-study results and caveats: Between the patient and control groups, CD8+ Simpson's diversity did not differ significantly. Sharing between patients and controls was observed for over 25 CD8+ CDR3 sequences.

Before being chosen for sequencing, patients had shown CD8+CD57+ cell expansion by flow cytometry. No patient had been given any therapy when blood was sampled. Profiles of TCR beta VDJ and CDR3 were generated from a genomic DNA template. TCRdb reanalysed the reads using MiXCR and keeps one entry per CDR3 protein. The top ten hold roughly 42% of the sample, which has roughly 200,000 distinct CDR3 sequences, roughly 65% seen once. Input material: sorted CD4+, CD8+, or CD8+CD57+ T cells (not recorded which) from PBMCs. The sequence was collected from a human donor with aplastic anemia.

CDR3 sequence: CASSEGLAGGQETQYF. The DNA of the CDR3 is TGCGCCAGCAGTGAGGGGCTAGCGGGGGGTCAAGAGACCCAGTACTTC. The J gene is TRBJ2-5, the V gene TRBV10-1; 11 bases line up with TRBD2. CDR1 and CDR2 (germline): WNHNN, SYGVQD (reference sequence). J was trimmed by 2 bases and V by 2 bases; bases with no gene match: 4. The length of the CDR3 is 16 residues.